This T cell receptor beta chain originates from a study of shared clonotypes between healthy human individuals. The CDR3 is made up of 15 amino acids. Germline values: CDR1 MNHNS, CDR2 SASEGT. V was pared by 5 bases and J by 2 bases, with 4 bases of the junction left unmatched. Clones were read by immunoSEQ multiplex PCR, and TCRdb kept only the in-frame ones, dropping some. The sample lists under 2,500,000 clones; 95% were seen once. The gene calls are TRBV6-1 and TRBJ2-1, with 9 bases fitting TRBD2. The sample was naive CD4+ T cells sorted from blood. Subset indicated: CD45RA+ positively selected. This receptor was obtained from a man aged 18 to 29 in good health. The CDR3 reads CASSPSGNAYNEQFF. The DNA for the CDR3 is TGTGCCAGCAGTCCTAGCGGGAACGCCTACAATGAGCAGTTCTTC.